The 21 T cell receptor beta chains listed next were all sequenced from one sample in a study of shared clonotypes between healthy human individuals. Produced via immunoSEQ multiplex PCR; TCRdb's table is partial and in-frame only. The data show some 630,000 clones, roughly 70% seen once. The specimen sequenced was memory CD4+ T cells sorted from blood. Subset reported: CD45RA-negative fraction. All receptors come from a woman aged 25 to 39 in good health.

This sequence joins TRBV13 and TRBJ2-7; D possibly corresponds to TRBD2 (5 bases). V lost 4 bases and J lost 4, with 17 bases in between. There are 15 residues in the CDR3. Germline V lookup: CDR1 PRHDT, CDR2 FYEKMQ (reference sequence). CDR3 residues: CASSSQRDSMYEQYF. The CDR3 bases are TGTGCCAGCAGCTCCCAGAGGGATAGTATGTACGAGCAGTACTTC.

The chain couples TRBV27 to TRBJ2-5; tentatively, D is TRBD1 (6 bases). The V and J ends lost 6 bases and 5 bases respectively, with 13 bases between them. The germline CDR1 and CDR2 sequences are MNHEY and SMNVEV (reference sequence). The CDR3 is made up of 13 amino acids. The CDR3 sequence: CASRHTGSETQYF. CDR3 DNA sequence: TGTGCCAGCAGGCATACAGGGAGCGAGACCCAGTACTTC.

The rearrangement uses TRBV28 and TRBJ1-1; maybe TRBD1 (5 bases). The CDR3 totals 13 residues. With 10 bases removed from V and 1 base from J, the gap between germline ends came to 13 bases. Germline values: CDR1 MDHEN, CDR2 SYDVKM. The CDR3 loop is CATRPGQNTEAFF. The CDR3 nucleotides read TGTGCCACCCGGCCAGGGCAGAACACTGAAGCTTTCTTT. Together with reference TRBV28 and TRBJ1-1, the CDR3 gives the full variable domain: DVKVTQSSRYLVKRTGEKVFLECVQDMDHENMFWYRQDPGLGLRLIYFSYDVKMKEKGDIPEGYSVSREKKERFSLILESASTNQTSMYLCATRPGQNTEAFFGQGTRLTVV.

The chain uses TRBV29-1 and TRBJ2-5; D possibly matches TRBD1 or TRBD2 (5 bases each). The J call may be mistaken, given a closer DNA end match to TRBJ2-7. The length of the CDR3 is 13 residues. CDR1 is SQVTM, CDR2 ANQGSEA, per germline. CDR3 sequence (DNA): TGCAGCGTTATGGGGGACGGAGCGTACGAGCAGTACTTC. This encodes CSVMGDGAYEQYF.

The chain links TRBV18 to TRBJ2-5; no clear D gene. V shed 1 base and J shed 4 bases, with 7 bases lying between them. The CDR3 has 13 residues. Germline CDR1 reads KGHSH; CDR2 reads LQKENI. The CDR3 sequence is CASSPQQLETQYF. The CDR3 coding sequence is TGTGCCAGCTCACCACAACAGTTAGAGACCCAGTACTTC.

The chain has TRBV19 and TRBJ2-3, with 10 nucleotides matching TRBD2. CDR3 length equals 15 residues. Germline CDR1 is LNHDA and CDR2 is SQIVND (reference sequence). V gave up 8 bases and J gave up 4 bases; unmatched junction bases: 9. As DNA, the CDR3 is TGTGCCAGTGGAAGTGGTAGCGGGAGGTCAGATACGCAGTATTTT. As protein: CASGSGSGRSDTQYF.

This chain connects TRBV18 to TRBJ2-7; the match to TRBD1 covers 8 bases. Germline V lookup: CDR1 KGHSH, CDR2 LQKENI. The V segment lost 6 bases and the J segment 11 bases; nucleotides outside the gene matches: 18. This CDR3 spans 15 amino acids. DNA for the CDR3: TGTGCCAGCTCCTCCTCACTTGAAATCGACAGGGGAGAGTACTTC. Translation: CASSSSLEIDRGEYF. The variable domain in full, completed from reference TRBV18 and TRBJ2-7, reads NAGVMQNPRHLVRRRGQEARLRCSPMKGHSHVYWYRQLPEEGLKFMVYLQKENIIDESGMPKERFSAEFPKEGPSILRIQQVVRGDSAAYFCASSSSLEIDRGEYFGPGTRLTVT.

The CDR3 spells CASSTGLVGADTQYF. CDR3 nucleotide sequence: TGTGCCAGCAGCACCGGACTAGTGGGCGCAGATACGCAGTATTTT. The gene calls are TRBV7-2 and TRBJ2-3; TRBD2 agrees at 7 bases. This CDR3 spans 15 amino acids. Per the germline V gene, CDR1 is SGHTA and CDR2 is FQGNSA. The V gene end was trimmed by 5 bases and the J gene end by 4 bases; junction bases not matched to a gene: 9.

The rearrangement joins TRBV28 to TRBJ2-2; 9 nucleotides match TRBD1. Per the germline V gene, CDR1 is MDHEN and CDR2 is SYDVKM. This CDR3 contains 16 residues. Unmatched junction bases numbered 9, after V lost 6 bases and J lost 4 bases. CDR3 residues: CASRSAGTGSTGELFF. The CDR3 coding sequence is TGTGCCAGCAGATCAGCCGGGACAGGGAGCACCGGGGAGCTGTTTTTT.

The chain has TRBV6-5 and TRBJ1-4, with D perhaps TRBD1 (5 bases). The germline V gene encodes CDR1 MNHEY and CDR2 SVGAGI. Trimming removed 2 bases at V and 4 bases at J, with 11 bases between. The CDR3 covers 15 residues. CDR3 in amino acids: CASSYGGAGNEKLFF. CDR3 bases: TGTGCCAGCAGTTACGGAGGGGCGGGTAATGAAAAACTGTTTTTT.

The table lists this clone with many counts. The chain joins TRBV6-5 to TRBJ2-5; 13 bases agree with TRBD2. The length of the CDR3 is 16 residues. The V and J ends lost 2 bases and 5 bases, in that order; junction bases with no gene match: 5. Germline CDR1 reads MNHEY; CDR2 reads SVGAGI. The CDR3 spells CASSYRGLAGQETQYF. Here the CDR3 DNA reads TGTGCCAGCAGTTACCGGGGACTAGCGGGACAGGAGACCCAGTACTTC.

The chain recombines TRBV19 with TRBJ2-3; D possibly corresponds to TRBD1 (5 bases). Germline lookup yields CDR1 LNHDA and CDR2 SQIVND (reference sequence). CDR3 length: 14 residues. V was clipped by 2 bases and J by 6 bases, with 12 bases between them. CDR3 bases: TGTGCCAGTAGTATATCAGGGAATAGCGATACGCAGTATTTT. Translation: CASSISGNSDTQYF.

The chain has TRBV7-2 and TRBJ2-3, with 10 bases that match TRBD1. This CDR3 is built from 16 residues. CDR1 is SGHTA and CDR2 is FQGNSA in the germline V gene. V lost 2 bases and J lost 4; bases outside the gene matches: 6. The DNA of the CDR3 is TGTGCCAGCAGCTTAACGGGACAGGGGACGGCAGATACGCAGTATTTT. Encoded protein: CASSLTGQGTADTQYF. Complete variable domain (other parts from reference TRBV7-2 and TRBJ2-3): GAGVSQSPSNKVTEKGKDVELRCDPISGHTALYWYRQSLGQGLEFLIYFQGNSAPDKSGLPSDRFSAERTGGSVSTLTIQRTQQEDSAVYLCASSLTGQGTADTQYFGPGTRLTVL.

This rearrangement joins TRBV7-2 to TRBJ1-2; TRBD1 might be the D (6 bases). V was shortened by 5 bases and J by 0 bases, with 19 bases between the two germline ends. The CDR3 sequence is 17 residues long. Germline lookup yields CDR1 SGHTA and CDR2 FQGNSA. CDR3 sequence reads: CASSPQSGGAANYGYTF. CDR3 DNA: TGTGCCAGCAGCCCCCAAAGTGGGGGGGCAGCTAACTATGGCTACACCTTC.

V gene TRBV9 combines with J gene TRBJ2-2, with TRBD2 identical over 7 bases. The CDR3 length is 12 residues. Germline CDR1 SGDLS, CDR2 YYNGEE. V lost 5 bases and J lost 10; bases outside the gene matches: 5. Here the CDR3 DNA reads TGTGCCAGCAGTTTACGGGAGGAGGAGCTGTTTTTT. This encodes CASSLREEELFF.

This chain uses TRBV7-9 with TRBJ1-2; D is unresolved. Per the germline V gene, CDR1 is SEHNR and CDR2 is FQNEAQ (reference sequence). Trimming pared 1 base from V and 7 bases from J, leaving 10 bases between. There are 13 residues in the CDR3. CDR3 amino acids: CASSLGGMVGYTF. CDR3 DNA: TGTGCCAGCAGCTTAGGAGGGATGGTTGGCTACACCTTC.

This clone appeared a single time. This chain uses TRBV10-3 with TRBJ2-3, with D uncertain. The germline CDR1 and CDR2 sequences are ENHRY and SYGVKD. The V and J ends lost 0 bases and 7 bases respectively, with 5 bases between them. The CDR3 is 12 residues long. CDR3 nucleotide sequence: TGTGCCATCAGTGAGTCCCCGAATACGCAGTATTTT. Its protein product is CAISESPNTQYF.

The genes are TRBV7-9 and TRBJ2-1; D is uncertain. CDR3 size: 12 residues. Trimming stripped 4 bases from V and 5 bases from J, with 6 bases between. Germline lookup yields CDR1 SEHNR and CDR2 FQNEAQ (reference sequence). The chain's CDR3 is CASSSTNNEQFF. The CDR3 DNA follows: TGTGCCAGCAGCTCCACTAACAATGAGCAGTTCTTC.

The chain has TRBV7-2 and TRBJ2-1; no clear D gene. The CDR3 loop spans 16 amino acids. V was trimmed by 5 bases and J by 0 bases, leaving 14 bases between them. Germline CDR1 is SGHTA and CDR2 is FQGNSA. CDR3: CASSRNAVSSYNEQFF. CDR3 DNA sequence: TGTGCCAGCAGCCGAAATGCAGTCAGCTCCTACAATGAGCAGTTCTTC. Together with reference TRBV7-2 and TRBJ2-1, the CDR3 gives the full variable domain: GAGVSQSPSNKVTEKGKDVELRCDPISGHTALYWYRQSLGQGLEFLIYFQGNSAPDKSGLPSDRFSAERTGGSVSTLTIQRTQQEDSAVYLCASSRNAVSSYNEQFFGPGTRLTVL.

The chain recombines TRBV6-1 with TRBJ2-4; D might be TRBD1 (6 bases). This CDR3 is 13 amino acids long. V lost 4 bases and J lost 7, with 11 bases in between. Germline CDR1 and CDR2: MNHNS and SASEGT. CDR3 amino acids: CASSAGVGNIQYF. The CDR3 nucleotides read TGTGCCAGCAGTGCAGGGGTTGGGAACATTCAGTACTTC.

The V call is TRBV11-1, the J call TRBJ1-2; D perhaps matches TRBD1 (6 bases). Trimming took 3 bases from V and 3 from J, leaving 11 bases between them. This CDR3 contains 14 residues. Germline values: CDR1 SGHAT, CDR2 FQDESV (reference sequence). The CDR3 region is CASSLGRTDYGYTF. The CDR3 nucleotides are TGTGCCAGCAGCTTGGGTAGGACAGACTATGGCTACACCTTC.